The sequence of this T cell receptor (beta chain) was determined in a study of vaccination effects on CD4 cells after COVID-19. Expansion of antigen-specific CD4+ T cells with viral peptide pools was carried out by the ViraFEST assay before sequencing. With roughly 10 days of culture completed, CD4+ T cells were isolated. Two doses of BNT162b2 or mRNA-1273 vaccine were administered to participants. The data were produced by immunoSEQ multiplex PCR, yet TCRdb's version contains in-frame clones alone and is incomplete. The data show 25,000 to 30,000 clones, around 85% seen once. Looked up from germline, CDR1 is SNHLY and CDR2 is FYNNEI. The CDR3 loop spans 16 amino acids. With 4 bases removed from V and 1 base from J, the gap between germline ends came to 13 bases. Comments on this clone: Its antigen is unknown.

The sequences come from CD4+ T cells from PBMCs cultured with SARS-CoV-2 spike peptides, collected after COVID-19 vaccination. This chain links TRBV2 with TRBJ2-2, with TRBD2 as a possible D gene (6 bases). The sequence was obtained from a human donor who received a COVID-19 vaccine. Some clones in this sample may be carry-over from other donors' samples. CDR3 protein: CASSANWDLNTGELFF. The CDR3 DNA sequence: TGTGCCAGCAGTGCGAATTGGGACTTGAACACCGGGGAGCTGTTTTTT.